One sample yielded the 28 T cell receptor beta chains listed below, sequenced in a study of beta chain features in type 1 diabetes. The study reverse transcribed the entire isolated RNA, so it sequenced expressed TCRB transcripts. Profiled with immunoSEQ multiplex PCR; TCRdb holds only in-frame clones, not every one. The top ten clones hold approximately 0.03% of a sample with roughly 230,000 clones, 9.6% of them seen once. The sample was naive CD4+ T cells from blood. The receptors shown here come from a woman younger than 30 in good health.

The chain uses TRBV5-1 and TRBJ2-1; 14 nucleotides line up with TRBD2. This CDR3 has 17 amino acids. V lost 4 bases to trimming and J lost 10 bases; unmatched junction nucleotides: 13. The germline V gene encodes CDR1 SGHRS and CDR2 YFSETQ. CDR3 nucleotide sequence: TGCGCCAGCAGCAGCTTTGGGACTAGCGGGAGCCTGGGGGAGCAGTTCTTC. This sequence encodes CASSSFGTSGSLGEQFF.

This chain connects TRBV20-1 to TRBJ2-7; the D is unclear. This CDR3 region has 11 residues. In germline, CDR1 is DFQATT, CDR2 SNEGSKA (reference sequence). V was trimmed by 3 bases and J by 2 bases, leaving 5 bases between them. The CDR3 nucleotides read TGCAGTGCTAGGAGGACCTACGAGCAGTACTTC. It codes for CSARRTYEQYF.

Only a few counts were recorded for this clone. V and J are TRBV18 and TRBJ2-3, with D possibly being TRBD2 (6 bases). CDR1 and CDR2 from the germline V gene are KGHSH and LQKENI. Between the trimmed V and J ends, which lost 6 bases and 6 bases, there was a span of 10 bases. The CDR3 spans 12 residues. The CDR3 DNA is TGTGCCAGCTCTCCGACTAGTGATACGCAGTATTTT. This encodes CASSPTSDTQYF.

The V call is TRBV6-5, the J call TRBJ2-7; TRBD2 agrees at 9 bases. CDR3 length: 14 amino acids. The germline V gene encodes CDR1 MNHEY and CDR2 SVGAGI. V shed 6 bases and J 2 bases; nucleotides not matched to a gene: 5. CDR3 in amino acids: CASSPTSGTYEQYF. For the CDR3, the DNA is TGTGCCAGCAGCCCGACTAGCGGTACCTACGAGCAGTACTTC.

The genes are TRBV7-2 and TRBJ2-5, with 13 bases aligning to TRBD2. The CDR3 runs 18 residues. Trimming removed 1 base from V and 5 bases from J; junction bases left unmatched: 10. The V gene's germline CDR1 is SGHTA and CDR2 FQGNSA. CDR3 nucleotides: TGTGCCAGCAGCTTAGGACTAGCGGGAGGCCAGTCATGGGAGACCCAGTACTTC. Its protein product is CASSLGLAGGQSWETQYF.

The chain couples TRBV5-5 to TRBJ2-1; 7 positions match TRBD2. This CDR3 contains 16 residues. Germline V gene lookup returns CDR1 SGHKS and CDR2 YYEKEE (reference sequence). V lost 1 base to trimming and J lost 0 bases; unmatched junction nucleotides: 4. CDR3 nucleotides: TGTGCCAGCAGCTTGATCCGCGGGAGCTCCTACAATGAGCAGTTCTTC. Translated: CASSLIRGSSYNEQFF.

This clone was seen a few times. Other nucleotide sequences in the sample specify the same CDR3. This chain uses TRBV19 with TRBJ2-7, with TRBD2 identical over 10 bases. Losses at the gene ends were 8 bases for V and 2 bases for J; bases not matched to a gene: 6. Germline V lookup: CDR1 LNHDA, CDR2 SQIVND (reference sequence). The CDR3 runs to 14 residues. The CDR3 sequence: CASSRTSGTYEQYF. The CDR3 DNA reads TGTGCCAGTTCAAGGACTAGCGGTACCTACGAGCAGTACTTC.

The gene calls are TRBV11-2 and TRBJ2-7; the match to TRBD2 covers 8 bases. J lost 5 bases, V lost 5 bases, and 11 bases had no gene match. The CDR3 extends over 15 amino acids. Germline CDR1 reads SGHAT; CDR2 reads FQNNGV. DNA for the CDR3: TGTGCCAGCAGCCCGTTGCGGGGGGCTTTAGACGAGCAGTACTTC. Translation: CASSPLRGALDEQYF.

This clone was picked up a small number of times. The chain is built from TRBV11-2 and TRBJ1-2, with D uncertain. The CDR3 consists of 15 residues. Germline CDR1 and CDR2: SGHAT and FQNNGV. Trimming shortened V by 4 bases and J by 4 bases, and 16 bases separated the two germline ends. The CDR3 sequence is CASSSTSNRFYGYTF. CDR3 DNA sequence: TGTGCCAGCAGCTCTACCTCAAATCGGTTCTATGGCTACACCTTC.

A few counts support this clone. The chain combines TRBV30 with TRBJ1-1, with 7 bases that match TRBD1. V was pared by 2 bases and J by 1 base, with 10 bases of the junction left unmatched. The germline gives CDR1 GTSNPN, CDR2 SVGIG (reference sequence). CDR3 length: 16 residues. The CDR3, as DNA: TGTGCCTGGAGTCGAGGGACAGCTAAAGCGAACACTGAAGCTTTCTTT. Its translation: CAWSRGTAKANTEAFF.

V is TRBV5-1 and J is TRBJ2-3; 11 positions match TRBD2. Looked up from germline, CDR1 is SGHRS and CDR2 is YFSETQ. V lost 5 bases, J lost 0 bases, and 5 bases stayed unmatched. CDR3 length: 16 residues. The CDR3 region has the DNA TGCGCCAGCAGTCTTAGCGGGGGGGATAGCACAGATACGCAGTATTTT. This encodes CASSLSGGDSTDTQYF.

This clone showed up just a few times. This chain uses TRBV30 with TRBJ1-5, with D unresolved. V lost 0 bases and J 2 bases, leaving 8 bases between the germline ends. The CDR3 sequence is 14 residues long. Germline values: CDR1 GTSNPN, CDR2 SVGIG (reference sequence). CDR3 region: CAWSVSLRNQPQHF. CDR3 nucleotide sequence: TGTGCCTGGAGTGTTTCCCTTCGCAATCAGCCCCAGCATTTT.

The chain uses TRBV7-9 and TRBJ2-5; a possible D gene is TRBD1 (6 bases). The CDR3 sequence is 14 residues long. The V gene lost 3 bases and the J gene lost 4 bases, with 12 bases spanning the gap. The germline V gene encodes CDR1 SEHNR and CDR2 FQNEAQ (reference sequence). In DNA form, the CDR3 reads TGTGCCAGCAGCTTGTTACAGGGAGTAGAGACCCAGTACTTC. It specifies CASSLLQGVETQYF.

The genes are TRBV29-1 and TRBJ2-5, with 11 bases matching TRBD2. The germline V gene encodes CDR1 SQVTM and CDR2 ANQGSEA. The CDR3 totals 17 residues. The ends lost 2 bases at V and 2 bases at J; junction bases unmatched: 10. The CDR3 loop reads CSVERATSGDPQETQYF. The CDR3 DNA follows: TGCAGCGTTGAAAGGGCGACTAGCGGGGACCCACAAGAGACCCAGTACTTC.

This chain connects TRBV7-2 to TRBJ2-1; D call uncertain. The CDR3 is made up of 16 amino acids. Trimming removed 5 bases from V and 1 base from J, with 15 bases in between. CDR1 and CDR2 (germline): SGHTA, FQGNSA. The CDR3 sequence is CASSPRRSISYNEQFF. CDR3 nucleotide sequence: TGTGCCAGCAGCCCTAGGCGGTCCATATCCTACAATGAGCAGTTCTTC.

This clone was seen a few times. V and J are TRBV10-3 and TRBJ1-2; perhaps TRBD1 as D (5 bases). Germline CDR1 and CDR2: ENHRY and SYGVKD. V lost 6 bases, J lost 0 bases, and 8 bases lay in between. CDR3 length: 13 residues. The DNA for the CDR3 is TGTGCCATCAGGGAGACAGCTAACTATGGCTACACCTTC. Translated, it gives CAIRETANYGYTF.

This chain connects TRBV18 to TRBJ2-3; TRBD1 aligns across 8 bases. The CDR3 contains 17 residues. The V gene end was trimmed by 4 bases and the J gene end by 1 base; junction bases not matched to a gene: 10. The V gene's germline CDR1 is KGHSH and CDR2 LQKENI. CDR3 protein: CASSRRTGLGGTDTQYF. The CDR3 DNA sequence: TGTGCCAGCTCACGTCGGACAGGGCTGGGAGGCACAGATACGCAGTATTTT.

There are a few counts of this clone. CDR3 loop: CASSPNSPRDGYTF. In nucleotides, the CDR3 is TGTGCCAGCAGCCCTAACTCCCCCAGGGATGGCTACACCTTC. The chain carries TRBV14 and TRBJ1-2; perhaps TRBD1 as D (5 bases). Trimming shortened V by 4 bases and J by 6 bases, and 15 bases separated the two germline ends. Germline assignment: CDR1 SGHDN and CDR2 FVKESK. The CDR3 is 14 residues long.

This clone has a handful of counts. This chain links TRBV7-9 with TRBJ1-1; D gene uncertain. V lost 5 bases, J lost 5 bases, and 15 bases lay in between. The CDR3 has 14 residues. CDR1 SEHNR and CDR2 FQNEAQ come from the germline V gene (reference sequence). The CDR3 DNA is TGTGCCAGCAGCCCGGAAGTTAGAGGGACTGAAGCTTTCTTT. Protein sequence: CASSPEVRGTEAFF.

The rearrangement uses TRBV5-1 and TRBJ2-7, with D perhaps TRBD2 (5 bases). CDR1 is SGHRS, CDR2 YFSETQ, per germline. This CDR3 region has 15 residues. The V and J ends lost 3 bases and 0 bases respectively, with 13 bases between them. For the CDR3, the DNA is TGCGCCAGCAGCTACCCGGGAAGTGGCTCCTACGAGCAGTACTTC. It specifies CASSYPGSGSYEQYF.

The chain uses TRBV19 and TRBJ2-1; a possible D gene is TRBD2 (7 bases). The CDR3 contains 15 residues. V was clipped by 7 bases and J by 5 bases, with 18 bases between them. Germline V CDR1 and CDR2: LNHDA, SQIVND (reference sequence). Here the CDR3 reads CASKGGRPRNNEQFF. CDR3 in DNA: TGTGCCAGTAAGGGGGGGCGCCCCCGGAACAATGAGCAGTTCTTC.

This clone was recorded a few times. The chain links TRBV19 to TRBJ1-1, with D unresolved. Germline CDR1 and CDR2: LNHDA and SQIVND (reference sequence). Trimming took off 7 bases at V and 5 bases at J, with 20 bases between the two ends. This CDR3 region has 15 residues. The CDR3 protein is CASTRGQAYGTEAFF. Written as DNA, the CDR3 is TGTGCCAGTACCCGAGGGCAGGCTTACGGGACTGAAGCTTTCTTT.

DNA of the CDR3: TGTGCCAGCAGTTACGCCGACAGCTCCTACGAGCAGTACTTC. Translated, it gives CASSYADSSYEQYF. This chain connects TRBV6-6 to TRBJ2-7; the D gene is possibly TRBD1 (5 bases). CDR1 is MNHNY and CDR2 is SVGAGI in the germline V gene (reference sequence). The CDR3 covers 14 residues. With 2 bases removed from V and 0 bases from J, the gap between germline ends came to 8 bases.

The rearrangement joins TRBV2 to TRBJ2-1; 10 nucleotides agree with TRBD2. Germline-derived CDR1 and CDR2 are SNHLY and FYNNEI. With V trimmed by 5 bases and J by 3 bases, 4 bases remained unmatched. The CDR3 consists of 15 residues. The CDR3 region is CASSRTSGDYNEQFF. CDR3 DNA: TGTGCCAGCAGTCGGACTAGCGGCGACTACAATGAGCAGTTCTTC.

This chain connects TRBV5-4 to TRBJ2-1, with TRBD1 matching 7 bases. Germline V lookup: CDR1 SGHNT, CDR2 YYREEE (reference sequence). This CDR3 spans 13 amino acids. V dropped 4 bases and J dropped 6; count of bases not matched to a gene: 4. CDR3 nucleotides: TGTGCCAGCAGCCTCGACAGGGCCAATGAGCAGTTCTTC. The encoded protein is CASSLDRANEQFF.

This clone was detected only a few times. This sequence joins TRBV25-1 and TRBJ2-2; D is possibly TRBD1 (6 bases). V was pared by 4 bases and J by 7 bases, with 19 bases between. Germline V lookup: CDR1 MGHDK, CDR2 SYGVNS. The CDR3 totals 16 residues. The CDR3 sequence is CASSASGTPMGGELFF. Written as DNA, the CDR3 is TGTGCCAGCAGTGCCTCCGGGACACCTATGGGCGGGGAGCTGTTTTTT.

This clone turned up a few times. The V gene is TRBV5-1, the J gene TRBJ2-1; a possible D gene is TRBD2 (5 bases). Trimming took off 0 bases at V and 3 bases at J, with 13 bases between the two ends. Germline values: CDR1 SGHRS, CDR2 YFSETQ. CDR3 length: 16 residues. Here the CDR3 DNA reads TGCGCCAGCAGCTTGGCCGAAGCGGCTGACTACAATGAGCAGTTCTTC. It specifies CASSLAEAADYNEQFF.

This clone was counted between two and nine times. The rearrangement uses TRBV30 and TRBJ1-5; a possible D gene is TRBD1 (6 bases). The germline CDR1 and CDR2 sequences are GTSNPN and SVGIG (reference sequence). The V and J ends lost 0 bases and 3 bases respectively, with 12 bases between them. This CDR3 region has 15 residues. The CDR3 nucleotides read TGTGCCTGGAGTGTACCAGGGGTGGACAATCAGCCCCAGCATTTT. The encoded protein is CAWSVPGVDNQPQHF.